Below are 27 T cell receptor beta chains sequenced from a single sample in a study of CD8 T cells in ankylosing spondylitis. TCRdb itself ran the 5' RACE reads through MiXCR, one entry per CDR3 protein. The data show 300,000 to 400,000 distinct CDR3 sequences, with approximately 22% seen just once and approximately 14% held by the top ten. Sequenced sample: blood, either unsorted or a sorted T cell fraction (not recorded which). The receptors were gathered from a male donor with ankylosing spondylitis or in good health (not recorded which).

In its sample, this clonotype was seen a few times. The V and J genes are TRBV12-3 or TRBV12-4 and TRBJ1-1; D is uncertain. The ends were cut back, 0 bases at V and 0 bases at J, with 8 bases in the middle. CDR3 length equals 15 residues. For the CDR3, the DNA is TGTGCCAGCAGTTTAGCGTACGCCATGAACACTGAAGCTTTCTTT. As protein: CASSLAYAMNTEAFF.

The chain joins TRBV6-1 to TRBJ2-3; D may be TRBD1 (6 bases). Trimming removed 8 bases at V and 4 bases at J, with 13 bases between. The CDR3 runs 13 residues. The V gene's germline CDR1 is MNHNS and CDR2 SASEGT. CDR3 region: CASSTGSPDTQYF. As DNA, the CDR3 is TGTGCCAGCTCTACAGGGTCCCCAGATACGCAGTATTTT.

Here the CDR3 DNA reads TGTGCCTGGAGTACACTAAAAACCGGGGAGCTGTTTTTT. Its protein is CAWSTLKTGELFF. The V call is TRBV30, the J call TRBJ2-2; no firm D call. The CDR3 extends over 13 amino acids. CDR1 is GTSNPN, CDR2 SVGIG, per germline (reference sequence). The V end was cut by 2 bases, the J end by 5 bases, with 9 bases between.

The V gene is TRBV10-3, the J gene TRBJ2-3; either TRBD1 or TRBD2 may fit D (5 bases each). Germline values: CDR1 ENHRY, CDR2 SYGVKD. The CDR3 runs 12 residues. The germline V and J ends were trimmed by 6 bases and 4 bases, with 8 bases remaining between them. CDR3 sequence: CAIRGTPDTQYF. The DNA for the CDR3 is TGTGCCATCAGGGGGACCCCAGATACGCAGTATTTT.

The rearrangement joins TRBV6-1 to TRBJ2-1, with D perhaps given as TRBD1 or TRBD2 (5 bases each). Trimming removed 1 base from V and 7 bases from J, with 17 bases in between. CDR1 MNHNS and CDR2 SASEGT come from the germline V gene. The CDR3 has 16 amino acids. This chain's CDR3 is CASSEVGTGVGNEQFF. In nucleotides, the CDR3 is TGTGCCAGCAGTGAAGTCGGGACGGGCGTTGGGAATGAGCAGTTCTTC.

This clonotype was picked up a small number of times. In nucleotides, the CDR3 is TGCAGTGCTCCCCCATGGGGATTGGGCACTGAAGCTTTCTTT. Translated, it gives CSAPPWGLGTEAFF. V is TRBV20-1 and J is TRBJ1-1; no definite D call. This CDR3 is built from 14 residues. The V gene's germline CDR1 is DFQATT and CDR2 SNEGSKA (reference sequence). The V and J ends lost 5 bases and 4 bases respectively, with 17 bases between them.

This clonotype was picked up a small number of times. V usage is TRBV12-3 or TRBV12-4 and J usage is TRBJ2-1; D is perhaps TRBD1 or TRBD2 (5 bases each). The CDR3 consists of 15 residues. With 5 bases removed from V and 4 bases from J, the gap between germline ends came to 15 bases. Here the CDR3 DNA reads TGTGCCAGCAGTCAAGTGGGACCAACATACAATGAGCAGTTCTTC. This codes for CASSQVGPTYNEQFF.

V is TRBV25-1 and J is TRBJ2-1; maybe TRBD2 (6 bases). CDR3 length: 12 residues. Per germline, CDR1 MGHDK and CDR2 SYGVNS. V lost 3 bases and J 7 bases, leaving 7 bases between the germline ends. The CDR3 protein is CASSEGRNEQFF. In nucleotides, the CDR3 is TGTGCCAGCAGTGAGGGGAGGAATGAGCAGTTCTTC. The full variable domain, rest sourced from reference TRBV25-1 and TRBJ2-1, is EADIYQTPRYLVIGTGKKITLECSQTMGHDKMYWYQQDPGMELHLIHYSYGVNSTEKGDLSSESTVSRIRTEHFPLTLESARPSHTSQYLCASSEGRNEQFFGPGTRLTVL.

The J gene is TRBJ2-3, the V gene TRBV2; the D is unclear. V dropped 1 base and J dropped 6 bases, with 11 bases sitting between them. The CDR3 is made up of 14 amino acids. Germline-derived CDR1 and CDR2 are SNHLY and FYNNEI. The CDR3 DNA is TGTGCCAGCAGTGAAGAGGTCCGGGCCGATACGCAGTATTTT. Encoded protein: CASSEEVRADTQYF.

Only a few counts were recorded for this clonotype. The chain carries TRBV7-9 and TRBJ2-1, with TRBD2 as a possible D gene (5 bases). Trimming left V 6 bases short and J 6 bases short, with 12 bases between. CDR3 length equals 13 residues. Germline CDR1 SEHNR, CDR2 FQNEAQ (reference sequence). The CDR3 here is CASSSYEGNEQFF. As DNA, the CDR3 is TGTGCCAGCAGTTCATACGAGGGCAATGAGCAGTTCTTC.

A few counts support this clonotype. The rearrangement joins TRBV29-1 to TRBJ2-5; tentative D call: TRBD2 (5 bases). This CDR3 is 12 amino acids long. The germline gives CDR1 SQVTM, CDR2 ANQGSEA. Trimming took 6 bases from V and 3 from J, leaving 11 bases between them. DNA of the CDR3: TGCAGCGTGGGAGACTTTGAAGAGACCCAGTACTTC. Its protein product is CSVGDFEETQYF.

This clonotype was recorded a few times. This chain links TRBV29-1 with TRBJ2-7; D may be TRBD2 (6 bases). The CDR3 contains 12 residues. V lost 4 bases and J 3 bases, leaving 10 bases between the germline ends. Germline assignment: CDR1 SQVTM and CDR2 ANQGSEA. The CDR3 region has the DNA TGCAGCGTTGGGGACTCCGACTACGAGCAGTACTTC. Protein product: CSVGDSDYEQYF.

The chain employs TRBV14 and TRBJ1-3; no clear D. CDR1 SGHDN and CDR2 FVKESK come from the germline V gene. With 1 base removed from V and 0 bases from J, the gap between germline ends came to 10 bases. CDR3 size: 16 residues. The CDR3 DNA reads TGTGCCAGCAGCCAAGGATCTAGGGCCTCTGGAAACACCATATATTTT. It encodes CASSQGSRASGNTIYF.

The CDR3 coding sequence is TGCAGTGCTAGAATGGCATTCTATCGCGGGGACAACAATGAGCAGTTCTTC. Translating it yields CSARMAFYRGDNNEQFF. The J gene is TRBJ2-1, the V gene TRBV20-1; perhaps D is TRBD1 or TRBD2 (6 bases each). Trimming left V 2 bases short and J 5 bases short, with 22 bases between. The CDR3 runs to 17 residues. The germline V gene encodes CDR1 DFQATT and CDR2 SNEGSKA (reference sequence).

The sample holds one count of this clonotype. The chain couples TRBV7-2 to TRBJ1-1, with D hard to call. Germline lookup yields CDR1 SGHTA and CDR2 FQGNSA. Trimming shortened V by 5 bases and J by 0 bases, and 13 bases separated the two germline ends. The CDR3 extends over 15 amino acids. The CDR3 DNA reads TGTGCCAGCAGCCAGGAACTAGGCCTGAACACTGAAGCTTTCTTT. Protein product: CASSQELGLNTEAFF.

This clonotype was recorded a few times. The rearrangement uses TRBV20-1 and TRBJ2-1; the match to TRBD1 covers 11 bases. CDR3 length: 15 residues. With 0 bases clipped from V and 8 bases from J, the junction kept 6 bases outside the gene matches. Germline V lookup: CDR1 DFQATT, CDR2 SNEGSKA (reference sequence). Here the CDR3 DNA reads TGCAGTGCTAGAGACGGGGACAGGGGGTCGGATGAGCAGTTCTTC. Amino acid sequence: CSARDGDRGSDEQFF.

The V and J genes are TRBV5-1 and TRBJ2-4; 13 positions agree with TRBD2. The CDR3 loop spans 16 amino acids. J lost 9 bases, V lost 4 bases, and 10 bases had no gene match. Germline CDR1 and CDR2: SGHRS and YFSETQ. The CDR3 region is CASSGTSGGAVSIQYF. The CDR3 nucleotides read TGCGCCAGCAGCGGAACTAGCGGGGGGGCCGTGAGCATTCAGTACTTC. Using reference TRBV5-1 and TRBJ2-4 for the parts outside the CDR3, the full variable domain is KAGVTQTPRYLIKTRGQQVTLSCSPISGHRSVSWYQQTPGQGLQFLFEYFSETQRNKGNFPGRFSGRQFSNSRSEMNVSTLELGDSALYLCASSGTSGGAVSIQYFGAGTRLSVL.

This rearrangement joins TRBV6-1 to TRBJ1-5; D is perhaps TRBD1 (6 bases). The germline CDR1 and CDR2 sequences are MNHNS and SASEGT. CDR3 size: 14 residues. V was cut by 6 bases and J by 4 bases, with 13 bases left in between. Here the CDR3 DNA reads TGTGCCAGCAGCGGGGGGCTACCAAATCAGCCCCAGCATTTT. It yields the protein CASSGGLPNQPQHF.

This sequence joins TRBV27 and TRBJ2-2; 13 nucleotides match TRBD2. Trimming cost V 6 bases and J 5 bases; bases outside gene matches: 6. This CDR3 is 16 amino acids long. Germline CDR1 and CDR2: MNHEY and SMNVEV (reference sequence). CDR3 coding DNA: TGTGCCAGCAGAAGCGGACTAGCGGGGGCAACCGGGGAGCTGTTTTTT. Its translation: CASRSGLAGATGELFF.

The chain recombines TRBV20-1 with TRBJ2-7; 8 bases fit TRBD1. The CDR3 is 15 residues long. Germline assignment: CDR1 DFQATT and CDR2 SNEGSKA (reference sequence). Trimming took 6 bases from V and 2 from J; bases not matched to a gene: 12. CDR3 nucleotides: TGCAGTGCCCCGCCCAGGGACAGGATAACCTACGAGCAGTACTTC. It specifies CSAPPRDRITYEQYF.

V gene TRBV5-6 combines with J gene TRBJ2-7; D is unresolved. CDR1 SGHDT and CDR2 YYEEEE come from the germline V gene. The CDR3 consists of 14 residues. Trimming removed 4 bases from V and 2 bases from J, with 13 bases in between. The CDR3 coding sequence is TGTGCCAGCAGCCCAATTCCGGAGACCTACGAGCAGTACTTC. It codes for CASSPIPETYEQYF.

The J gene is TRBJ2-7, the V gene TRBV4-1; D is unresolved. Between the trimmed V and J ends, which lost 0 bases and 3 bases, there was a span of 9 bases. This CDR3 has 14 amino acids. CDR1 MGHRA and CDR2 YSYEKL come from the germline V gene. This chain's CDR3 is CASSQDPAIYEQYF. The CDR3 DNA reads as TGCGCCAGCAGCCAAGATCCGGCAATCTACGAGCAGTACTTC.

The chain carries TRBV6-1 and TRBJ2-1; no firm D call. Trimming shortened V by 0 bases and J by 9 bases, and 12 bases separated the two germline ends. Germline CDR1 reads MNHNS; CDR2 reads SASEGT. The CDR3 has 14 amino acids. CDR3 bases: TGTGCCAGCAGTGAAGCGGCGTTGGCCAGTGAGCAGTTCTTC. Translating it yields CASSEAALASEQFF.

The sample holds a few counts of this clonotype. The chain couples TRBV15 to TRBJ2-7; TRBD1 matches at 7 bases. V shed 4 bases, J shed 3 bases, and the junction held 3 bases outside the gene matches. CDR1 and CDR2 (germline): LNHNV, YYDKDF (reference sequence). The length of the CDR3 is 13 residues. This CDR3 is CATSTRTGYEQYF. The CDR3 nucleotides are TGTGCCACCAGCACCCGGACAGGCTACGAGCAGTACTTC.

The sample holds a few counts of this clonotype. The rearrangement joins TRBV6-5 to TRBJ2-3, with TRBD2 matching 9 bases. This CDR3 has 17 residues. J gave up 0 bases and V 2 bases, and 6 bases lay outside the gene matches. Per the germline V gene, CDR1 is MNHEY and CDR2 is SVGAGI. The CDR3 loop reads CASSYTLAGTSTDTQYF. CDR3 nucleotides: TGTGCCAGCAGTTACACCCTAGCGGGGACTAGCACAGATACGCAGTATTTT.

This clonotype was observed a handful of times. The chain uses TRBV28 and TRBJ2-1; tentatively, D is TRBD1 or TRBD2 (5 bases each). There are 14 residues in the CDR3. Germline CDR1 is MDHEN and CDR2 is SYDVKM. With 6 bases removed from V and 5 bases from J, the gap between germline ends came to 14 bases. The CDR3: CASSPERGDNEQFF. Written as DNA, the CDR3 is TGTGCCAGCAGCCCGGAGAGGGGAGACAATGAGCAGTTCTTC.

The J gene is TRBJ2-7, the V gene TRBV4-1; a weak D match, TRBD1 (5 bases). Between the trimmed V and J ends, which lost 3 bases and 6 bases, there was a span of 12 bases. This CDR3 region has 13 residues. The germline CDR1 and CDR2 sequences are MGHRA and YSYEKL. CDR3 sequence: CASSQTQGAEQYF. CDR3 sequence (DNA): TGCGCCAGCAGCCAGACGCAGGGCGCCGAGCAGTACTTC.